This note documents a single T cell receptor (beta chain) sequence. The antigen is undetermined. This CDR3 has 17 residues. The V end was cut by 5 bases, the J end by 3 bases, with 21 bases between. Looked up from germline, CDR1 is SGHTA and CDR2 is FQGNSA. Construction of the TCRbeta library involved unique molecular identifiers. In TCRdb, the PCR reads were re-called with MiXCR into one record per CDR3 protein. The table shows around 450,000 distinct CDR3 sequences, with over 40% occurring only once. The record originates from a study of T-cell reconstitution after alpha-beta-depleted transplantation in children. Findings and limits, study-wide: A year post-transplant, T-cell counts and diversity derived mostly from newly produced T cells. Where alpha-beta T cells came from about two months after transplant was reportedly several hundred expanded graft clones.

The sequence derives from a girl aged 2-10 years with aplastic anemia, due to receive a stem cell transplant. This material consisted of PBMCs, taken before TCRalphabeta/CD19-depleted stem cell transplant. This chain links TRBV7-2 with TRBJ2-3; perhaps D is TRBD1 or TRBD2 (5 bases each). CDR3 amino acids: CASSPRGAVPLTDTQYF. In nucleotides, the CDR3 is TGTGCCAGCAGCCCGAGGGGCGCAGTCCCATTAACAGATACGCAGTATTTT.